These 5 T cell receptor beta chains share one sample of origin, sequenced in a study of breast tumors, draining lymph nodes, adjacent tissues. TCRdb called the multiplex PCR reads again in MiXCR, with one record for every CDR3 protein. The repertoire consists of around 140,000 distinct CDR3 sequences, with about 20% occurring once and the leading ten covering 2.6%. Axillary draining lymph nodes of breast cancer patients supplied the node samples. The sequencing sample was made of axillary lymph node tissue. The receptors derive from a female donor with breast cancer. Some clones in this sample may be carry-over from other donors' samples.

This clonotype was seen at least ten times. The chain is built from TRBV15 and TRBJ2-3; D is uncertain. Deletions cut 4 bases from V and 4 bases from J, with 12 bases between. CDR3 length: 14 residues. CDR1 is LNHNV, CDR2 YYDKDF, per germline (reference sequence). The CDR3 DNA reads TGTGCCACCAGCATCAGGCCGGCTGCAGATACGCAGTATTTT. Protein product: CATSIRPAADTQYF.

This clonotype was seen more than once but under ten times. This CDR3 reads CASSLDGFQPQHF. CDR3 nucleotide sequence: TGTGCCAGCAGCTTGGATGGATTTCAGCCCCAGCATTTT. This sequence joins TRBV5-4 and TRBJ1-5; D gene unclear. The CDR3 consists of 13 residues. Germline V gene lookup returns CDR1 SGHNT and CDR2 YYREEE (reference sequence). Trimming pared 0 bases from V and 6 bases from J, leaving 7 bases between. Together with reference TRBV5-4 and TRBJ1-5, the CDR3 gives the full variable domain: ETGVTQSPTHLIKTRGQQVTLRCSSQSGHNTVSWYQQALGQGPQFIFQYYREEENGRGNFPPRFSGLQFPNYSSELNVNALELDDSALYLCASSLDGFQPQHFGDGTRLSIL.

This clonotype was observed many times. This rearrangement joins TRBV30 to TRBJ2-1; TRBD2 agrees at 14 bases. This CDR3 is 14 amino acids long. V shed 4 bases and J 7 bases; nucleotides not matched to a gene: 3. In germline, CDR1 is GTSNPN, CDR2 SVGIG (reference sequence). The CDR3, as DNA: TGTGCCTGGACTAGGACTAGCGGGAGGAATGAGCAGTTCTTC. Protein: CAWTRTSGRNEQFF.

This clonotype was counted at least ten times. The CDR3 protein is CASSPRTGKANVLTF. The CDR3 DNA is TGTGCCAGCAGCCCCCGGACAGGGAAGGCCAACGTCCTGACTTTC. V is TRBV7-8 and J is TRBJ2-6; 8 bases align to TRBD1. The CDR3 covers 15 residues. From germline, CDR1 is SGHVS and CDR2 FQNEAQ. The junction had 6 bases not matched to a gene; V was cut back by 5 bases and J by 6 bases.

Remarks on this clonotype: This clone may be a read error of a much larger clone one base away. The V gene is TRBV11-2, the J gene TRBJ2-7, with D possibly TRBD2 on 6 matching bases. The CDR3 is 15 amino acids. V was trimmed by 0 bases and J by 3 bases, leaving 12 bases between them. Germline V gene lookup returns CDR1 SGHAT and CDR2 FQNNGV. CDR3: CASSLESSEIYEQYF. CDR3 DNA sequence: TGTGCCAGCAGCTTAGAGTCTAGCGAGATCTACGAGCAGTACTTC.